This is a list of T cell receptor beta chains from one sample in a study of T-cell reconstitution after alpha-beta-depleted transplantation in children. From the PCR reads, TCRdb called clonotypes with MiXCR, one entry per CDR3 protein. The repertoire holds 500,000 to 750,000 distinct CDR3 sequences, over 10% seen once, with about 2.2% in the top ten. The sequenced sample was PBMCs, mostly from graft donor cells, obtained 360 days after TCRalphabeta/CD19-depleted stem cell transplant. The receptors derive from a male patient younger than 18 who had a stem cell transplant for acute myeloid leukemia, so the T cells may come from the graft donor. Both conserved end residues are part of each CDR3. A D gene is named only where the DNA matches it firmly. Not every row has a clone size; where given, it reads once, few, many or a size class.

D: .
V: TRBV20-1
size: many
J: TRBJ1-1
DNA: TGCAGTGCTACGAGGGGCACTGAAGCTTTCTTT
CDR3: CSATRGTEAFF

D: TRBD2
V: TRBV20-1
size: many
J: TRBJ2-1
DNA: TGCAGTGCTCTGGGGGGGCTAGCGGGAGGGCCGGTACCGCAGTTCTTC
CDR3: CSALGGLAGGPVPQFF

D: .
V: TRBV6-2/TRBV6-3
size: many
J: TRBJ1-1
DNA: TGTGCCAGCAGTTACGGGACGAGCGTCACTGAAGCTTTCTTT
CDR3: CASSYGTSVTEAFF

D: .
V: TRBV7-7
size: .
J: TRBJ2-2
DNA: TGTGCTAGCAGCTTATCTCCAGGAACCGGGGAGCTGTTTTTT
CDR3: CASSLSPGTGELFF

D: .
V: TRBV18
size: few
J: TRBJ2-3
DNA: TGTGCCAGCTCATCGACGAGCGGGCACCCCACAGATACGCAGTATTTT
CDR3: CASSSTSGHPTDTQYF

D: .
V: TRBV7-9
size: many
J: TRBJ2-7
DNA: TGTGCCAGCAGCCCCCGACGTGAGCAGTACTTC
CDR3: CASSPRREQYF

D: .
V: TRBV24-1
size: .
J: TRBJ1-1
DNA: TGTGCCGTAAGTAGGGGAGTCGGTGAAGCTTTCTTT
CDR3: CAVSRGVGEAFF

D: .
V: TRBV7-6
size: .
J: TRBJ2-5
DNA: TGTGCCAGCAGCTTGGGTGGAGCGGATACCCTATTCGGCCAGTACTTC
CDR3: CASSLGGADTLFGQYF

D: TRBD1
V: TRBV27
size: .
J: TRBJ1-5
DNA: TGTGCCAGCAGTTCCTTCGAGGGACAGGGGAATCAGCCCCAGCATTTT
CDR3: CASSSFEGQGNQPQHF

D: .
V: TRBV18
size: .
J: TRBJ2-7
DNA: TGTGCCAGCTCACCATTAGAGGGAGACTACGAGCAGTACTTC
CDR3: CASSPLEGDYEQYF